This T cell receptor beta chain was documented in a study of low-dose radiotherapy and immunotherapy resistance in tumors. Whole-study context: The study administered intravenous cyclophosphamide at 200 mg/m2 every two weeks, one day ahead of radiation and immunotherapy.

Time point given: before trial treatment. It was nivolumab, ipilimumab, aspirin, low-dose cyclophosphamide and low-dose radiotherapy that donors received. Germline V gives CDR1 MNHGY, CDR2 SAAAGT. The CDR3 is 18 amino acids. Notes on this clonotype: Being one base from a much bigger clone, this may be a read error.

Gene-specific TRAV and TRBV primers were used for first-strand cDNA, covering alpha and beta chains. The PCR that amplified TCRs ran for about 20 cycles, relying on a constant-region primer and a V-primer adapter. TCRdb itself ran the reads through MiXCR, one entry per CDR3 protein. The sample has tens of thousands of distinct CDR3 sequences, roughly a sixth seen once; the top ten hold over 2.5%. The sample here was PBMCs, taken before treatment. The sequence was obtained from a male donor with prostate cancer. The chain carries TRBV6-8 and TRBJ1-3; 9 bases are shared with TRBD1. CDR3 nucleotides: TGTGACAGCAGTTATGGGGGGACAGGGCGATCCTCTGGAAACACCATATATTTT. Protein: CDSSYGGTGRSSGNTIYF.